This T cell receptor (beta chain) emerged from a study of Graves' ophthalmopathy and Graves' hyperthyroidism. RNA served as the template for amplifying TCR beta CDR3 regions. Second-round multiplex PCR came after first-round RT-PCR with HTBI primers. TCRdb used MiXCR to reprocess the multiplex PCR reads, holding one entry per CDR3 protein. This table has around 660,000 distinct CDR3 sequences, over 40% appearing once. Ophthalmopathy donors' eye disease showed moderate-to-severe activity, CAS of at least 3, NOSPECS of at least 4 and duration under 3 months. PBMCs stemmed from approximately 10 ml of fresh peripheral blood. This TCR derives from an adult man with Graves' ophthalmopathy. The specimen sequenced was peripheral blood.

CDR3 residues: CASSPDWDSGYTF. CDR3 DNA: TGTGCCAGCAGTCCTGACTGGGACAGCGGCTACACCTTC. This chain connects TRBV12-3 or TRBV12-4 to TRBJ1-2, with TRBD1 matching over 7 bases. The trim removed 5 bases at V and 8 bases at J, leaving 8 bases unmatched. The CDR3 covers 13 residues.